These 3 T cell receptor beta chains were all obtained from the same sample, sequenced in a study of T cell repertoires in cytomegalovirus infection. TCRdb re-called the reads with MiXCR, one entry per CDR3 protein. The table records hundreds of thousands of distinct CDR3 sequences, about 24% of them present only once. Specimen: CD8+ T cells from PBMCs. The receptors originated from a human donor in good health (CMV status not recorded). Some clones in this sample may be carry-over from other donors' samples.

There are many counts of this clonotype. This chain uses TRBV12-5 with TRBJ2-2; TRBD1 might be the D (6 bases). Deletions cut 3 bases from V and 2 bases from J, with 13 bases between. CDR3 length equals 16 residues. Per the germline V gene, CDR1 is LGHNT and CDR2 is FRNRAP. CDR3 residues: CASGFDRQGNTGELFF. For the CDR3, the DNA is TGTGCTAGTGGTTTCGACAGGCAGGGTAACACCGGGGAGCTGTTTTTT.

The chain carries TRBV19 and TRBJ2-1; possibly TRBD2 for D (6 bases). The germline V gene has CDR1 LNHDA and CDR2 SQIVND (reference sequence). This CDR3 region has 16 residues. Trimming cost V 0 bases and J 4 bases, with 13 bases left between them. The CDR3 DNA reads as TGTGCCAGTAGTATAGACGGAGTAGCGGCTTACAATGAGCAGTTCTTC. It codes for CASSIDGVAAYNEQFF.

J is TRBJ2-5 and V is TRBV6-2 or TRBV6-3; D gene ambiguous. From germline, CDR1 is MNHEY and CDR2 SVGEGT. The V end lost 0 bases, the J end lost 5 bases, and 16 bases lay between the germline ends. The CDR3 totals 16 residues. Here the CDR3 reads CASSYSLAAGPETQYF. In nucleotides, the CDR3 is TGTGCCAGCAGTTACTCCCTCGCAGCAGGCCCGGAGACCCAGTACTTC.